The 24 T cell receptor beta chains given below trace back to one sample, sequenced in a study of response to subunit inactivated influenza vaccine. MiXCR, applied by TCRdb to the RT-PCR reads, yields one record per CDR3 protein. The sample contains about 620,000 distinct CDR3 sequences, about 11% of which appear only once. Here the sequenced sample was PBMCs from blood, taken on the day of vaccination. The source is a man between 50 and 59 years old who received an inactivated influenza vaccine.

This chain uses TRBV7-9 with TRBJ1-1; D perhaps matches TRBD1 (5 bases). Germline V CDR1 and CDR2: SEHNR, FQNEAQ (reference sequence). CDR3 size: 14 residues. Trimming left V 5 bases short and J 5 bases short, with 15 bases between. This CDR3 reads CASSRGEGWTEAFF. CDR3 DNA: TGTGCCAGCAGCCGCGGAGAGGGGTGGACTGAAGCTTTCTTT.

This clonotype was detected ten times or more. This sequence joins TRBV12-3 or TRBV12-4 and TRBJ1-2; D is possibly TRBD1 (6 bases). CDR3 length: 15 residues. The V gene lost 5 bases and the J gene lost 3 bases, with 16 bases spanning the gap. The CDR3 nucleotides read TGTGCCAGCAGTGACGGGGACACCCGATACTATGGCTACACCTTC. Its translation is CASSDGDTRYYGYTF.

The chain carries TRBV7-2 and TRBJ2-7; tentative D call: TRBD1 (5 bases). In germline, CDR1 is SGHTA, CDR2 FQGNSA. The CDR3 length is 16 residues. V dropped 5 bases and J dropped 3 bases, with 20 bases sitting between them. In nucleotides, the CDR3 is TGTGCCAGCAGCCCCCGCAGGACACTGAATCACTACGAGCAGTACTTC. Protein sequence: CASSPRRTLNHYEQYF.

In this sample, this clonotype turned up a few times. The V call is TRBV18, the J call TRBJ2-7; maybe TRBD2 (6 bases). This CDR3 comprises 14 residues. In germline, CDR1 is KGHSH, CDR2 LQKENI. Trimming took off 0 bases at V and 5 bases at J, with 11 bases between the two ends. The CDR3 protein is CASSPPSGSNEQYF. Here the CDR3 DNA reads TGTGCCAGCTCACCACCGTCCGGGAGCAACGAGCAGTACTTC.

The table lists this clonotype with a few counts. The CDR3 is CATSRVQPGNQPQHF. DNA of the CDR3: TGTGCCACCAGCAGAGTACAGCCTGGCAATCAGCCCCAGCATTTT. The chain joins TRBV15 to TRBJ1-5; D ambiguous. The V and J ends lost 1 base and 2 bases respectively, with 9 bases between them. The CDR3 length is 15 residues. CDR1 LNHNV and CDR2 YYDKDF come from the germline V gene (reference sequence).

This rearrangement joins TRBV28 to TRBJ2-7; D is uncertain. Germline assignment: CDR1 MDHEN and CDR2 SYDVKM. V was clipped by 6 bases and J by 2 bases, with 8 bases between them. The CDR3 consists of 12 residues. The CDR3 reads CASSSMTYEQYF. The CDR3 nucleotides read TGTGCCAGCAGCTCCATGACCTACGAGCAGTACTTC.

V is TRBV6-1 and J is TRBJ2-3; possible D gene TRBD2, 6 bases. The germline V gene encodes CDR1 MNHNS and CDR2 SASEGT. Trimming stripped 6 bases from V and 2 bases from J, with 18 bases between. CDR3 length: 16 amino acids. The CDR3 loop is CASSDDGGGPTDTQYF. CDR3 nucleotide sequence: TGTGCCAGCAGCGATGACGGGGGAGGCCCCACAGATACGCAGTATTTT.

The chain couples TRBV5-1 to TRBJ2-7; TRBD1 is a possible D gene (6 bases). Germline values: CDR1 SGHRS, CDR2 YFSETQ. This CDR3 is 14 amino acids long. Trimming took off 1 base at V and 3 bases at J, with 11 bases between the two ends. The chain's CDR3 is CASSLQGQNYEQYF. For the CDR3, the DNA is TGCGCCAGCAGCTTGCAGGGACAAAACTACGAGCAGTACTTC.

The CDR3 loop reads CASSYSGTPTYEQYF. The CDR3 bases are TGTGCCAGCAGTTACTCGGGGACACCTACCTACGAGCAGTACTTC. The chain uses TRBV6-2 or TRBV6-3 and TRBJ2-7; D is perhaps TRBD1 (6 bases). Trimming stripped 0 bases from V and 2 bases from J, with 11 bases between. CDR1 MNHEY and CDR2 SVGEGT come from the germline V gene. The CDR3 is 15 amino acids.

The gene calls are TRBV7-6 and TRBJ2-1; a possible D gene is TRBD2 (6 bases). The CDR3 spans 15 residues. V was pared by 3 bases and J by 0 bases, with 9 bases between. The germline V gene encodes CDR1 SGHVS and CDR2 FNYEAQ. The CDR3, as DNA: TGTGCCAGCAGCTTTAGCGGCCTCTCCTACAATGAGCAGTTCTTC. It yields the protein CASSFSGLSYNEQFF.

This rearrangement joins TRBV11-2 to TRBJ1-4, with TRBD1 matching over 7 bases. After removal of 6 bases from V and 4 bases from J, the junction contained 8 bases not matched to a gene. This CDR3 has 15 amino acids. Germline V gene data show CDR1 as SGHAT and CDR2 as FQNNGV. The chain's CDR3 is CASRYETGRNEKLFF. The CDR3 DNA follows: TGTGCCAGCAGATATGAGACAGGGCGTAATGAAAAACTGTTTTTT. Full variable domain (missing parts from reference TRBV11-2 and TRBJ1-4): EAGVAQSPRYKIIEKRQSVAFWCNPISGHATLYWYQQILGQGPKLLIQFQNNGVVDDSQLPKDRFSAERLKGVDSTLKIQPAKLEDSAVYLCASRYETGRNEKLFFGSGTQLSVL.

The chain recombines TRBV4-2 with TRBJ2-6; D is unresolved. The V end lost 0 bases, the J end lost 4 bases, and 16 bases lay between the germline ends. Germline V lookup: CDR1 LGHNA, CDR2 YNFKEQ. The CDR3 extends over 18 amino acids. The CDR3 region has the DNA TGTGCCAGCAGCCAAGATGTTCCGGCGCGCCCCGGGGCCAACGTCCTGACTTTC. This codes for CASSQDVPARPGANVLTF.

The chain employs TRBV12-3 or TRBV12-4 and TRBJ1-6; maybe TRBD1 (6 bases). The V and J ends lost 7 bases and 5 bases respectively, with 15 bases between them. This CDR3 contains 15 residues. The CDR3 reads CASTWTVGDNSPLHF. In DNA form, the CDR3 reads TGTGCCAGCACTTGGACAGTCGGGGATAATTCACCCCTCCACTTT.

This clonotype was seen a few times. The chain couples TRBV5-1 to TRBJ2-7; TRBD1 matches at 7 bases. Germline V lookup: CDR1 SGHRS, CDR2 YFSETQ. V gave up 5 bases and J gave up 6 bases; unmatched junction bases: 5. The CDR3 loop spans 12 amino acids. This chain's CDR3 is CASSLQGSEQYF. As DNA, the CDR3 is TGCGCCAGCAGTTTACAGGGGTCCGAGCAGTACTTC.

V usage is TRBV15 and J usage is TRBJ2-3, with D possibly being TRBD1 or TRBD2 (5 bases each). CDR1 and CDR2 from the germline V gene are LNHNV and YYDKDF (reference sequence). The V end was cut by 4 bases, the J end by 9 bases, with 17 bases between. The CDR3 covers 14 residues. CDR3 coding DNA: TGTGCCACCAGCACCCAAGGGACGACGACCACGCAGTATTTT. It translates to CATSTQGTTTTQYF. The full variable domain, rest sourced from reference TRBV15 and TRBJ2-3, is DAMVIQNPRYQVTQFGKPVTLSCSQTLNHNVMYWYQQKSSQAPKLLFHYYDKDFNNEADTPDNFQSRRPNTSFCFLDIRSPGLGDTAMYLCATSTQGTTTTQYFGPGTRLTVL.

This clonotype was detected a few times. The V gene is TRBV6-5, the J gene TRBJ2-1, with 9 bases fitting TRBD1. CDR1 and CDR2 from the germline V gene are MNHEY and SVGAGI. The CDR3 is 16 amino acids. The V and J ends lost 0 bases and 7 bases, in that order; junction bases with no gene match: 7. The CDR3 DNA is TGTGCCAGCAGTTACTCCCCTTGGACAGGGGATAATGAGCAGTTCTTC. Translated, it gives CASSYSPWTGDNEQFF.

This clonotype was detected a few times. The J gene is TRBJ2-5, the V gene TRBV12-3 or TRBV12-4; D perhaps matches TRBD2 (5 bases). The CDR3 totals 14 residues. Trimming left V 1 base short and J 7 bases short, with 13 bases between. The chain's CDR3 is CASSLEARAGTQYF. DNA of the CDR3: TGTGCCAGCAGTTTAGAGGCGAGGGCTGGGACCCAGTACTTC.

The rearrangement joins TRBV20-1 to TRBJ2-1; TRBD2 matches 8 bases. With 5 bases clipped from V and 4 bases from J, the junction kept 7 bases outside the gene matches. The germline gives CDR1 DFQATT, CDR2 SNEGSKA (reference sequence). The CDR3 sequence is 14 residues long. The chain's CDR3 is CSASTSGTYNEQFF. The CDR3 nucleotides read TGCAGTGCTTCTACTAGCGGAACATACAATGAGCAGTTCTTC.

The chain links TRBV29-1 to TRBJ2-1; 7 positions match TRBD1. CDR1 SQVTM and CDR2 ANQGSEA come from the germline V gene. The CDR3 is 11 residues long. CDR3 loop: CTGTAFNEQFF. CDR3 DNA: TGCACAGGGACAGCCTTCAATGAGCAGTTCTTC.

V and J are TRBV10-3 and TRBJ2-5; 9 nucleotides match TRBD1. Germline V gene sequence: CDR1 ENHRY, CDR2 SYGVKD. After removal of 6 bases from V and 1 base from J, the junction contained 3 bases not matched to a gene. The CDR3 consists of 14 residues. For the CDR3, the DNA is TGTGCCATCAGGACGGGACAGGGCCAAGAGACCCAGTACTTC. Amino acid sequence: CAIRTGQGQETQYF.

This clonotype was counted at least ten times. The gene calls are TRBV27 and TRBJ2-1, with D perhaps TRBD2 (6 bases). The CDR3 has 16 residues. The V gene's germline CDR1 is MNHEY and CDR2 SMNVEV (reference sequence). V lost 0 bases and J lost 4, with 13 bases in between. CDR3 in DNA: TGTGCCAGCAGTTTATCGTGGCTAGCGAGTTACAATGAGCAGTTCTTC. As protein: CASSLSWLASYNEQFF.

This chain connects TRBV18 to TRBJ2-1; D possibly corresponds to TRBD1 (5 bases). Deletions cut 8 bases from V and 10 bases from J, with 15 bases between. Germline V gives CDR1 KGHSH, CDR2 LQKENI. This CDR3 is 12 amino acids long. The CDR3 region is CASERGVGEQFF. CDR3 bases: TGTGCCAGCGAAAGGGGTGTCGGGGAGCAGTTCTTC.

The CDR3 protein is CASSLYFSGGAHYNEQFF. CDR3 sequence (DNA): TGTGCCAGCAGTTTGTACTTTAGCGGGGGGGCCCATTACAATGAGCAGTTCTTC. This rearrangement joins TRBV28 to TRBJ2-1; 11 nucleotides match TRBD2. CDR1 and CDR2 (germline): MDHEN, SYDVKM. J lost 4 bases, V lost 3 bases, and 11 bases had no gene match. The CDR3 covers 18 residues.

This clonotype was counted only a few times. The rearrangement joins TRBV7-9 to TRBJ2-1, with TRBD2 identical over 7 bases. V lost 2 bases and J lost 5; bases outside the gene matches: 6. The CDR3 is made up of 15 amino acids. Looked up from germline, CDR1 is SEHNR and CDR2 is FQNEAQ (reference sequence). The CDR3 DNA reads TGTGCCAGCAGCTTAAGAGGGAGGGGTGACAATGAGCAGTTCTTC. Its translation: CASSLRGRGDNEQFF.